These 21 T cell receptor beta chains came from one sample sequenced in a study of T cells in Graves' hyperthyroidism and ophthalmopathy. Researchers amplified the TCR beta CDR3 regions from RNA transcripts. TCR CDR3 underwent first-round RT-PCR with the HTBI primer set. Via MiXCR, TCRdb re-called the multiplex PCR reads, giving one row per CDR3 protein. The sample contains some 600,000 distinct CDR3 sequences, approximately 15% of which appear only once. Sequenced: blood. All receptors derive from a woman in her 30s with Graves' hyperthyroidism that later progressed to Graves' ophthalmopathy.

The chain is built from TRBV4-2 and TRBJ1-5; 9 positions match TRBD1. CDR1 and CDR2 from the germline V gene are LGHNA and YNFKEQ. This CDR3 is built from 17 residues. V lost 3 bases and J lost 3; bases outside the gene matches: 9. The CDR3 bases are TGTGCCAGCAGCCAGGCGGGACAGGGCTTAAACAATCAGCCCCAGCATTTT. Translation gives CASSQAGQGLNNQPQHF.

This clonotype was recorded many times. The gene calls are TRBV7-2 and TRBJ2-7; TRBD1 matches at 7 bases. The trim removed 5 bases at V and 1 base at J, leaving 5 bases unmatched. The germline gives CDR1 SGHTA, CDR2 FQGNSA. This CDR3 has 14 amino acids. This chain's CDR3 is CASSSRQGSYEQYF. Written as DNA, the CDR3 is TGTGCCAGCAGCAGCAGACAGGGATCCTACGAGCAGTACTTC.

This clonotype was detected ten times or more. This chain connects TRBV10-3 to TRBJ2-1, with 11 bases aligning to TRBD2. Germline V gene data show CDR1 as ENHRY and CDR2 as SYGVKD. With V trimmed by 2 bases and J by 0 bases, 6 bases remained unmatched. This CDR3 contains 18 residues. The CDR3 sequence: CAISENSGRALSYNEQFF. CDR3 nucleotide sequence: TGTGCCATCAGTGAGAATAGCGGGAGGGCCCTCTCCTACAATGAGCAGTTCTTC.

This clonotype was seen ten or more times. The DNA for the CDR3 is TGCGCCAGCAGCCAACCGACCAGCAACTATGGCTACACCTTC. Protein product: CASSQPTSNYGYTF. The chain couples TRBV4-1 to TRBJ1-2; D not resolved. Trimming removed 2 bases at V and 2 bases at J, with 9 bases between. The CDR3 runs 14 residues. Germline loops: CDR1 MGHRA, CDR2 YSYEKL.

The chain couples TRBV30 to TRBJ1-2; D might be TRBD1 (5 bases). V lost 6 bases and J lost 7, with 18 bases in between. The CDR3 is made up of 13 amino acids. Germline V CDR1 and CDR2: GTSNPN, SVGIG (reference sequence). CDR3 bases: TGTGCCTGCCCCGGAGGAGGGGTGCGTGGCTACACCTTC. Amino acids: CACPGGGVRGYTF. Together with reference TRBV30 and TRBJ1-2, the CDR3 gives the full variable domain: SQTIHQWPATLVQPVGSPLSLECTVEGTSNPNLYWYRQAAGRGLQLLFYSVGIGQISSEVPQNLSASRPQDRQFILSSKKLLLSDSGFYLCACPGGGVRGYTFGSGTRLTVV.

This clonotype was detected ten times or more. The V call is TRBV6-1, the J call TRBJ2-3; D remains unclear. The V gene's germline CDR1 is MNHNS and CDR2 SASEGT. The V end was cut by 10 bases, the J end by 6 bases, with 20 bases between. The CDR3 is 14 amino acids. This CDR3 reads CANSPSDTIDTQYF. DNA for the CDR3: TGTGCCAACTCGCCCTCAGACACTATCGATACGCAGTATTTT.

The table lists this clonotype with many counts. The chain carries TRBV27 and TRBJ2-3; 7 nucleotides line up with TRBD2. The germline gives CDR1 MNHEY, CDR2 SMNVEV (reference sequence). Unmatched junction bases numbered 5, after V lost 7 bases and J lost 1 base. The CDR3 is 14 residues long. The CDR3 DNA reads as TGTGCCAGCATGGCTAGCGGACGCACAGATACGCAGTATTTT. Translating gives CASMASGRTDTQYF.

The chain has TRBV3-1 and TRBJ2-1; 8 nucleotides agree with TRBD2. Germline V CDR1 and CDR2: LGHDT, YNNKEL (reference sequence). J was trimmed by 0 bases and V by 0 bases; bases with no gene match: 4. CDR3 length: 17 amino acids. The CDR3 reads CASSQDRAGVSYNEQFF. CDR3 nucleotides: TGTGCCAGCAGCCAAGATAGAGCGGGGGTCTCCTACAATGAGCAGTTCTTC.

The sample holds many counts of this clonotype. CDR3 DNA sequence: TGTGCCAGCAGCGTAGGAGGGGGAATCTACGAGCAGTACTTC. The encoded protein is CASSVGGGIYEQYF. The genes are TRBV9 and TRBJ2-7; a weak D match, TRBD1 (6 bases). Germline CDR1 SGDLS, CDR2 YYNGEE. The CDR3 is made up of 14 amino acids. The V and J ends lost 0 bases and 3 bases respectively, with 10 bases between them.

This clonotype was seen more than once but under ten times. V gene TRBV30 combines with J gene TRBJ2-4; D is possibly TRBD2 (5 bases). The CDR3 has 12 residues. Germline lookup yields CDR1 GTSNPN and CDR2 SVGIG (reference sequence). Trimming left V 4 bases short and J 3 bases short, with 7 bases between. CDR3 loop: CAWTRDKNIQYF. The CDR3 region has the DNA TGTGCCTGGACTCGGGACAAAAACATTCAGTACTTC.

This clonotype was seen ten or more times. The chain links TRBV29-1 to TRBJ1-2; possibly TRBD1 for D (6 bases). The CDR3 runs 13 residues. The germline gives CDR1 SQVTM, CDR2 ANQGSEA. Trimming removed 8 bases from V and 8 bases from J, with 21 bases in between. CDR3 sequence (DNA): TGCAGCCTCACAACAGGGATCGGTTCGGGCTACACCTTC. It is translated as CSLTTGIGSGYTF.

This clonotype has only a few counts. CDR3 nucleotides: TGTGCCAGCAGCGAGGGGCGGGGACCCCTATACAATGAGCAGTTCTTC. This gives the protein CASSEGRGPLYNEQFF. The rearrangement joins TRBV9 to TRBJ2-1, with a tentative D call TRBD2 (6 bases). The CDR3 extends over 16 amino acids. Germline CDR1 SGDLS, CDR2 YYNGEE. Trimming shortened V by 3 bases and J by 4 bases, and 17 bases separated the two germline ends.

This clonotype was detected ten times or more. The CDR3 region has the DNA TGTGCCAGCAGCTTAGGGCTAGCGGACAGCACAGATACGCAGTATTTT. This codes for CASSLGLADSTDTQYF. This chain links TRBV11-3 with TRBJ2-3, with 7 positions matching TRBD2. Germline CDR1 and CDR2: SGHNT and YENEEA. CDR3 size: 16 residues. V lost 1 base, J lost 0 bases, and 4 bases stayed unmatched.

This clonotype was seen many times. J is TRBJ1-1 and V is TRBV7-2; 10 bases agree with TRBD1. Looked up from germline, CDR1 is SGHTA and CDR2 is FQGNSA. Unmatched junction bases numbered 11, after V lost 7 bases and J lost 3 bases. The CDR3 sequence is 16 residues long. The DNA for the CDR3 is TGTGCCAGCATCATACTTCGGGACAGGGGTGACACTGAAGCTTTCTTT. It specifies CASIILRDRGDTEAFF.

This clonotype was detected only a few times. J is TRBJ1-2 and V is TRBV2; no firm D call. V gave up 9 bases and J gave up 4 bases, with 12 bases separating them. Germline V lookup: CDR1 SNHLY, CDR2 FYNNEI. This CDR3 spans 12 amino acids. The CDR3 nucleotides are TGTGCCAGTATGACGGATGTCTATGGCTACACCTTC. Encoded protein: CASMTDVYGYTF.

The chain couples TRBV11-3 to TRBJ2-1; 9 bases agree with TRBD2. Trimming took 5 bases from V and 0 from J; bases not matched to a gene: 11. Germline CDR1 is SGHNT and CDR2 is YENEEA. CDR3 length: 18 residues. The CDR3: CASSGGLAGLVSYNEQFF. The DNA of the CDR3 is TGTGCCAGCAGCGGAGGGCTAGCGGGATTGGTCTCCTACAATGAGCAGTTCTTC.

This clonotype was seen repeatedly, ten times or more. CDR3: CASGLVSNEQFF. The CDR3, as DNA: TGTGCCAGCGGTCTCGTCAGCAATGAGCAGTTCTTC. This chain connects TRBV28 to TRBJ2-1, with unresolved D. Germline loops: CDR1 MDHEN, CDR2 SYDVKM. The CDR3 has 12 residues. V lost 8 bases to trimming and J lost 6 bases, with 11 bases between them.

This clonotype was counted many times. The chain carries TRBV24-1 and TRBJ1-2; D ambiguous. The V and J ends lost 5 bases and 4 bases respectively, with 7 bases between them. Germline lookup yields CDR1 KGHDR and CDR2 SFDVKD. The CDR3 sequence is 12 residues long. The CDR3 is CATSAYGYGYTF. As DNA, the CDR3 is TGTGCCACCAGTGCATACGGCTATGGCTACACCTTC.

This clonotype was found many times. The chain carries TRBV12-3 or TRBV12-4 and TRBJ1-1, with D tentatively TRBD1 (6 bases). The ends were cut back, 6 bases at V and 5 bases at J, with 13 bases in the middle. The CDR3 spans 13 residues. The chain's CDR3 is CASSRQVRTEAFF. CDR3 in DNA: TGTGCCAGCAGCCGACAGGTGAGGACTGAAGCTTTCTTT.

This clonotype showed up many times. This sequence joins TRBV2 and TRBJ1-4; a weak D match, TRBD1 (6 bases). The CDR3 loop spans 15 amino acids. Trimming removed 5 bases from V and 4 bases from J, with 14 bases in between. Germline V CDR1 and CDR2: SNHLY, FYNNEI. The CDR3 nucleotides read TGTGCCAGCAGTCAACAGGGTGGGAGTAATGAAAAACTGTTTTTT. Residues: CASSQQGGSNEKLFF.

This clonotype was seen at least ten times. The chain employs TRBV28 and TRBJ1-4; 11 nucleotides align to TRBD1. The CDR3 length is 17 residues. Germline CDR1 MDHEN, CDR2 SYDVKM. J gave up 7 bases and V 1 base, and 8 bases lay outside the gene matches. The CDR3 spells CASSLSEGTGGSEKLFF. The CDR3 DNA follows: TGTGCCAGCAGTTTATCAGAAGGGACAGGGGGTAGTGAAAAACTGTTTTTT.